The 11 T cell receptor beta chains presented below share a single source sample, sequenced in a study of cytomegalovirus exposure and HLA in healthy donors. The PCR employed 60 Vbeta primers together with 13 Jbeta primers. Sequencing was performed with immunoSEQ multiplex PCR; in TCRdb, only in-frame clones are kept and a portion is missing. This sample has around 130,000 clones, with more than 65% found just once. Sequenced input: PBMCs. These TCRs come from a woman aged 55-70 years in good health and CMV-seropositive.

Here the CDR3 reads CASSYSIGGYGEQYF. CDR3 in DNA: TGTGCCAGCAGTTACTCGATAGGGGGTTATGGCGAGCAGTACTTC. The chain links TRBV6-5 to TRBJ2-7, with a tentative D call TRBD1 (6 bases). Germline CDR1 MNHEY, CDR2 SVGAGI. Trimming stripped 0 bases from V and 6 bases from J, with 15 bases between. The CDR3 length is 15 residues.

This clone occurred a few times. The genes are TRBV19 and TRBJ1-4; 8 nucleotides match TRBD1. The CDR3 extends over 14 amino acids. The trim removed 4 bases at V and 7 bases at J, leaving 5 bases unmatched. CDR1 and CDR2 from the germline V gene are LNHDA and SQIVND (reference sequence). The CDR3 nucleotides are TGTGCCAGTAGTAGTAGGACAGGGCTTGAAAAACTGTTTTTT. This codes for CASSSRTGLEKLFF.

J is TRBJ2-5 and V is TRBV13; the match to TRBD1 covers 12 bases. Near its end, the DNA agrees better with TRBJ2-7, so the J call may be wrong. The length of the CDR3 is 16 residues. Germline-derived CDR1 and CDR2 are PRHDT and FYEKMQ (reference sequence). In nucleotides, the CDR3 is TGTGCCAGCAGCCCCGGGACAGGGGGCGCGGGTTACGAGCAGTACTTC. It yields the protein CASSPGTGGAGYEQYF.

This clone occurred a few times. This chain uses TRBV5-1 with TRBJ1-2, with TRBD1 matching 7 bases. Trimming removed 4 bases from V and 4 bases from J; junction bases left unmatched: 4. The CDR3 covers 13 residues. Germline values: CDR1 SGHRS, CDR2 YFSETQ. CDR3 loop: CASSKDRTYGYTF. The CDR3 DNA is TGCGCCAGCAGCAAGGACAGGACCTATGGCTACACCTTC. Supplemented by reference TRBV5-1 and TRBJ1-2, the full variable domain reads KAGVTQTPRYLIKTRGQQVTLSCSPISGHRSVSWYQQTPGQGLQFLFEYFSETQRNKGNFPGRFSGRQFSNSRSEMNVSTLELGDSALYLCASSKDRTYGYTFGSGTRLTVV.

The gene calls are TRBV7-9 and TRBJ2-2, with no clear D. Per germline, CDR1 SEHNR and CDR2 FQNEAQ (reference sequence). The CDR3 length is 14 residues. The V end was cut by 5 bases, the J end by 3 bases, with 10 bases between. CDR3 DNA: TGTGCCAGCAGCCTCAGGCCGGACACCGGGGAGCTGTTTTTT. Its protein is CASSLRPDTGELFF.

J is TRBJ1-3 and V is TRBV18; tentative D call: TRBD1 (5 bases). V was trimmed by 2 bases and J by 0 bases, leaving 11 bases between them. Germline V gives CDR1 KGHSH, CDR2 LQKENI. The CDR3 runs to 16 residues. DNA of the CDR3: TGTGCCAGCTCACCATCGAGCGGGACCTCTGGAAACACCATATATTTT. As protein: CASSPSSGTSGNTIYF.

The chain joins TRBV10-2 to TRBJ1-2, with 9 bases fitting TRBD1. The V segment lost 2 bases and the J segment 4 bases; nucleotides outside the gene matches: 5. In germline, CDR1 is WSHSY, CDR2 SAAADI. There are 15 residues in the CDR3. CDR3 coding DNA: TGCGCCAGCAGTGAGCCCGGGACAGGGTTCTATGGCTACACCTTC. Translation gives CASSEPGTGFYGYTF.

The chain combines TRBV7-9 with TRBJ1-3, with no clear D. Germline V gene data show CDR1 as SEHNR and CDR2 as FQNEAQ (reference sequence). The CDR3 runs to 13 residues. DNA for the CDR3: TGTTCTATCGGGAGTCTGGGCGGAAACACCATATATTTT. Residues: CSIGSLGGNTIYF.

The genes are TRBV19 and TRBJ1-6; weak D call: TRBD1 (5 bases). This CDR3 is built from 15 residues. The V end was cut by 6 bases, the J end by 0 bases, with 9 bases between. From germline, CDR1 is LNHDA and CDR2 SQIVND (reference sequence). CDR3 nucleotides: TGTGCCAGTAGGGAGGGGAGCTCCTATAATTCACCCCTCCACTTT. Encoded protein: CASREGSSYNSPLHF.

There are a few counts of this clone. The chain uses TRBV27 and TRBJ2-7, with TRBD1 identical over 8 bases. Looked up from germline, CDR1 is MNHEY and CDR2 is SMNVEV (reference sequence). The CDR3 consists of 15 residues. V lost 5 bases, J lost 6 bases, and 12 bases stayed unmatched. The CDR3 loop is CASSTTGAQMSEQYF. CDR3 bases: TGTGCCAGCAGTACGACAGGGGCCCAGATGAGCGAGCAGTACTTC.

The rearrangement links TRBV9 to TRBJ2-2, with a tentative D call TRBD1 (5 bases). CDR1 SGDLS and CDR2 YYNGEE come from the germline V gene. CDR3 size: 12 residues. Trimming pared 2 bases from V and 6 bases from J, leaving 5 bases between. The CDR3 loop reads CASSVRAGELFF. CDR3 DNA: TGTGCCAGCAGCGTCAGGGCCGGGGAGCTGTTTTTT. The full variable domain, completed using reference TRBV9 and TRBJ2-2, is DSGVTQTPKHLITATGQRVTLRCSPRSGDLSVYWYQQSLDQGLQFLIQYYNGEERAKGNILERFSAQQFPDLHSELNLSSLELGDSALYFCASSVRAGELFFGEGSRLTVL.